This TCR beta chain is from a study of blood T cell repertoires in COVID-19. For the study at large: Donors in the United States, Italy and Spain gave samples during acute or convalescent COVID-19.

This clone was seen once. This CDR3 is built from 15 residues. Trimming cost V 7 bases and J 8 bases, with 22 bases left between them. Germline V gene data show CDR1 as SGHRS and CDR2 as YFSETQ. In the source study's methods: Amplification with reference gene primers provided the estimates of nucleated cell counts. Profiling relied on immunoSEQ multiplex PCR, and the TCRdb table lists in-frame clones only, not all of them. The DNA gave D and trimming, while V, J and clone size come from that table. Of about 140,000 clones listed, 84% are singletons. Clinical history reported by participants formed the basis on which cohorts were assigned. Those designated as exposed participants met a COVID-19 case within 2 weeks before study entry.

Sequencing input: PBMCs or T cells enriched from blood (not recorded which). The clonotype originates from a woman aged 18-29 years who had been exposed to COVID-19. The gene calls are TRBV5-1 and TRBJ2-1, with D possibly TRBD1 on 5 matching bases. In DNA, the CDR3 is TGCGCCAGCGGACATAGGGGAAGTACGTTGGATGAGCAGTTCTTC. Translated, it gives CASGHRGSTLDEQFF.